One and the same sample provided the 7 T cell receptor beta chains below, sequenced in a study of blood T cell repertoires in COVID-19. Data came from immunoSEQ multiplex PCR; TCRdb stores just in-frame clones and leaves some out. The data show hundreds of thousands of clones, around nine tenths seen once. Sequenced material: peripheral blood. The receptor set was obtained from a woman between 45 and 60 years old with COVID-19, enrolled during active disease.

V gene TRBV9 combines with J gene TRBJ1-4; 7 bases are a match to TRBD1. In germline, CDR1 is SGDLS, CDR2 YYNGEE. V shed 5 bases, J shed 4 bases, and the junction held 5 bases outside the gene matches. There are 14 residues in the CDR3. The CDR3 spells CASSDRENNEKLFF. DNA for the CDR3: TGTGCCAGCAGTGACAGGGAGAATAATGAAAAACTGTTTTTT.

The chain joins TRBV6-5 to TRBJ2-7; 10 bases are shared with TRBD1. Germline V gene sequence: CDR1 MNHEY, CDR2 SVGAGI. V trimming: 3 bases; J trimming: 9 bases; junction bases outside the gene matches: 14. The CDR3 sequence is 16 residues long. CDR3 nucleotide sequence: TGTGCCAGCAGTTATGTGGGACAGGGGCTTCTCCGGGGGCAGTACTTC. Its protein product is CASSYVGQGLLRGQYF.

The chain recombines TRBV6-5 with TRBJ1-2; 7 nucleotides match TRBD1. The J segment lost 4 bases and the V segment lost 1 base, leaving 6 bases of the junction unmatched. The CDR3 runs to 15 residues. Germline V gives CDR1 MNHEY, CDR2 SVGAGI. This chain's CDR3 is CASSYFTGAVYGYTF. DNA of the CDR3: TGTGCCAGCAGTTACTTCACAGGGGCTGTCTATGGCTACACCTTC.

CDR3 nucleotides: TGTGCCAGCAGCTTCTACAGGGAACGCACAGATACGCAGTATTTT. Translated: CASSFYRERTDTQYF. The chain carries TRBV13 and TRBJ2-3; D is perhaps TRBD1 (6 bases). The CDR3 has 15 residues. Germline CDR1 PRHDT, CDR2 FYEKMQ (reference sequence). V was cut by 3 bases and J by 1 base, with 11 bases left in between.

This sequence joins TRBV24-1 and TRBJ1-2, with 10 nucleotides matching TRBD1. Germline lookup yields CDR1 KGHDR and CDR2 SFDVKD. The CDR3 extends over 17 amino acids. V lost 4 bases to trimming and J lost 0 bases; unmatched junction nucleotides: 7. DNA for the CDR3: TGTGCCACCAGTGAGACAGGGGGCGGACTAGCTAACTATGGCTACACCTTC. Residues: CATSETGGGLANYGYTF.

V gene TRBV6-6 combines with J gene TRBJ1-1, with 9 bases identical to TRBD1. The CDR3 is made up of 12 amino acids. CDR1 is MNHNY and CDR2 is SVGAGI in the germline V gene (reference sequence). The V gene end was trimmed by 4 bases and the J gene end by 9 bases; junction bases not matched to a gene: 3. DNA for the CDR3: TGTGCCAGCAGTTTACAGGGGGCAAAAGCTTTCTTT. This encodes CASSLQGAKAFF.

V gene TRBV25-1 combines with J gene TRBJ2-7, with D perhaps TRBD2 (7 bases). This CDR3 contains 13 residues. Looked up from germline, CDR1 is MGHDK and CDR2 is SYGVNS. V gave up 8 bases and J gave up 3 bases, with 14 bases separating them. In nucleotides, the CDR3 is TGTGCCAGCCGGAAGGGGGGGGGCTACGAGCAGTACTTC. This sequence encodes CASRKGGGYEQYF.